Sequencing of this TCR beta chain was carried out in a study of T cells in narcolepsy listed by TCRdb under 2018. Regarding the study in general: Patients with narcolepsy type 1 or type 2 (NT1, NT2) and healthy control donors were enrolled in the study. To look for autoreactive T cells in narcolepsy patients that target self-antigens of hypocretin neurons (hypocretin, TRIB2), the study used TCR Vbeta sequencing to follow clonotypes in blood and CSF.

V is cut by 6 bases and J by 2 bases, and the space between the germline ends is 13 bases. The CDR3, cysteine through phenylalanine, is 14 amino acids long. Only the CDR3 region is kept as DNA, spanning 42 bases read in frame from base 1. CDR1 and CDR2 are read off the germline V gene as MDHEN and SYDVKM. Memory CD4+ T cells were sorted ex vivo from peripheral blood of narcolepsy patients and healthy controls for TCR Vbeta sequencing. The receptor library was made with the immunoSEQ multiplex PCR assay. TCRdb re-hosts the immuneACCESS table, in-frame sequences only. Its copies lack some clones; in the studies checked, an unresolved V gene accounts for under half of them, and the cause for the rest is not known. Here the sample has 25,000 to 35,000 clones; approximately 80% occur a single time. The ten largest account for under 1.3% of the sample. The count of this clone is one. Its cognate antigen has yet to be identified. No base quality information exists; no much larger clone differs at one position.

Broad study findings and their caveats: Autoreactive clonotypes were reported to be detected serially in the blood of the same patients and of different patients, but not in the blood of healthy controls. Numbers of sequenced blood memory CD4+ clonotypes were comparable, with averages of some 42,000 in patients and approximately 33,000 in controls. No sequences matching autoreactive T cell clones were contained in some blood memory CD4+ repertoires from patients and controls. Plots that compared CSF and blood CD4+ T cell clonotypes from the same patient highlighted HCRT-specific and TRIB2-specific autoreactive clonotypes.

Input material: CD45RA- memory CD4+ T cells from PBMCs. The sample's cell subset or site, from its label and the paper: memory T cells sorted ex vivo from peripheral blood. This clonotype originated in a human donor with narcolepsy. This sequence uses TRBV28 and TRBJ1-2, with TRBD1 tentatively as D gene (5 bases match). The DNA sequence is as follows: TGTGCCAGCAGGCCTACCGGGGCAAACTATGGCTACACCTTC. Translated, this gives CASRPTGANYGYTF.